This T cell receptor (beta chain) stems from a study of regulatory T cells in long-lasting Graves disease. For this clonotype: A junction boundary mismatches the germline segment, possibly from a read error.

Relying on iRepertoire HTBI primers and Arm-PCR of CDR3 regions, the team built TCR beta libraries. TCRdb re-derived calls from the multiplex PCR reads in MiXCR, one entry per CDR3 protein. The data contain about 350,000 distinct CDR3 sequences, roughly 17% of them singletons. Time point here: newly diagnosed GD, antithyroid drugs for less than 3 months. PBMC RNA served as the TCR library source. Germline CDR1 reads SGHAT; CDR2 reads FQDESV (reference sequence). This CDR3 has 15 amino acids. Another study also made use of these data, one on T cells in Graves' hyperthyroidism and ophthalmopathy.

The rearrangement links TRBV11-1 to TRBJ2-7; a weak D match, TRBD2 (5 bases). The TCR sequence derives from a woman under 30 with Graves disease. The sample here was peripheral blood mononuclear cells (PBMCs), taken at new diagnosis, from a patient treated with antithyroid drugs. The CDR3 loop is CASSPLPGDSYEQYF. The CDR3 nucleotides read TGCGCCAGCAGCCCTCTCCCCGGGGACTCCTACGAGCAGTACTTC.